This T cell receptor (beta chain) was profiled in a study of human T cells and chemical hapten exposure. Turning to the study itself: Per-sample variation in TCR yield stemmed mainly from small pooled library volume differences. Study outcomes and limitations: The study found that DPC sensitization did not change TCRs above 1 in 1000 frequency.

Germline V gives CDR1 MDHEN, CDR2 SYDVKM. The CDR3 runs to 13 residues. V was clipped by 6 bases and J by 5 bases, with 11 bases between them. With regard to this clonotype: What it binds is not known.

The study used a library that attached unique molecular identifiers to individual cDNA molecules. Original data processing: Sampled TCR counts reached a median of approximately 100,000 per sample, with values ranging from roughly 20,000 to 700,000. TCRdb itself ran the 5' RACE reads through MiXCR, one entry per CDR3 protein. The V and J calls and clone size are TCRdb's, not the authors'. The table includes over 95,000 distinct CDR3 sequences, approximately 19% detected once. The authors extracted total RNA from unfractionated whole blood. V is TRBV28 and J is TRBJ2-1; D gene uncertain. The TCR sequence derives from a human donor in good health. The CDR3 spells CASSPPANNEQFF. The DNA for the CDR3 is TGTGCCAGCAGCCCCCCGGCCAACAATGAGCAGTTCTTC.